This T cell receptor (beta chain) was obtained from a study of shared clonotypes between healthy human individuals. Study-level information: Used for every donor were three CD4 naive, three CD4 memory, two CD8 naive and one CD8 memory plate. Study conclusions and caveats: What naive subsets generally showed was a larger estimated richness than memory subsets showed.

From CD4+ cells came CD45RA+ naive and CD45RA-negative memory subsets. As to this clone: The antigen remains unidentified.

The authors split each subset's genomic DNA evenly across several immunoSEQ plates. The protocol was immunoSEQ multiplex PCR, while the TCRdb copy is restricted to in-frame clones and leaves out a portion. This table has roughly 1 million clones, 78% appearing once. From germline, CDR1 is SGHNT and CDR2 YYREEE (reference sequence). The CDR3 totals 13 residues. V lost 4 bases to trimming and J lost 2 bases, with 6 bases between them. V and J are TRBV5-4 and TRBJ2-2, with D unresolved. The clonotype was recovered from a man between 18 and 35 years old in good health. Some clones in this sample may be carry-over from other donors' samples. Source material: memory CD4+ T cells from PBMCs. Stated subset: CD45RA-negative fraction. The CDR3 DNA is TGTGCCAGCAGCCACGAAAACACCGGGGAGCTGTTTTTT. Residues: CASSHENTGELFF. Drawing the rest from reference TRBV5-4 and TRBJ2-2, the complete variable domain is ETGVTQSPTHLIKTRGQQVTLRCSSQSGHNTVSWYQQALGQGPQFIFQYYREEENGRGNFPPRFSGLQFPNYSSELNVNALELDDSALYLCASSHENTGELFFGEGSRLTVL.